This T cell receptor beta chain was obtained from a study of T cells after yellow fever vaccination. This clonotype has just a few counts. Production of TCR cDNA was by 5'RACE template switching, which also added a universal primer site and UMIs. TCRdb passed the 5' RACE reads through MiXCR, listing each CDR3 protein once. The sample carries about 42,000 distinct CDR3 sequences, more than 6% recorded once. This TCR was sampled from a man aged 25 to 40 who received the YFV17D yellow fever vaccine. Sequencing used PBMCs, either bulk or a sorted T-cell subset (CD4+, CD8+, memory, or dextramer-sorted; not recorded which), obtained 45 days after the yellow fever booster vaccination.

The CDR3 DNA is TGTGCCAGCAGTTTGGGTAATCAGCCCCAGCATTTT. This encodes CASSLGNQPQHF. The gene calls are TRBV6-2 or TRBV6-3 and TRBJ1-5, with no clear D. The germline V gene has CDR1 MNHEY and CDR2 SVGEGT. This CDR3 contains 12 residues. Trimming removed 4 bases from V and 4 bases from J, with 5 bases in between.